This T cell receptor beta chain was sequenced in a study of T-cell memory formation after mild COVID-19. The CDR3 runs to 14 residues. The germline V gene has CDR1 SGHRS and CDR2 YFSETQ. The V end was cut by 0 bases, the J end by 4 bases, with 8 bases between. Each CDR3 protein gets one entry after TCRdb re-called the 5' RACE reads with MiXCR. The repertoire includes 350,000 to 550,000 distinct CDR3 sequences, over 15% of them detected once, and 20% to 25% sits in the top ten. This sequence joins TRBV5-1 and TRBJ2-1; D remains ambiguous. Sequencing was done on a sample of PBMCs or a T cell subset sorted from them (not recorded which). The clonotype comes from a young man who had mild COVID-19 (a few samples of this study predate the infection). Cell type and time point are not known. The CDR3 region is CASSLAADYNEQFF. CDR3 sequence (DNA): TGCGCCAGCAGCTTGGCCGCAGATTACAATGAGCAGTTCTTC.